Listed here is a single T cell receptor beta chain. Its antigen remains unidentified. The sequencing machine was an Illumina HiSeq 2000. 5'RACE template switching, by which a universal primer site and unique molecular identifiers were added, was used to make TCR beta cDNA libraries. cDNA synthesis was primed from the TCR beta constant segment, followed by two successive PCR amplification steps. In the source study's methods: Reads were demultiplexed and grouped by UMI with MIGEC, and clonotypes were assembled and quantified with MiTCR. To remove erroneous sequences, TCR cDNA sequences were retained only when supported by two or more reads. The tcR package was used for downstream repertoire analysis, and clonotypes were matched across fractions by CDR3 nucleotide sequence plus V segment. Antigen specificity was annotated against VDJdb with VDJmatch, allowing one amino acid substitution in CDR3. TCRdb reprocessed the reads and provides one entry for every CDR3 protein sequence; no DNA is given. TCRdb's processing, not the study's, gives the V and J calls here. The sample table holds hundreds of thousands of distinct CDR3 sequences. The top ten constitute under 4.5% of the sample.

The sample originates from a study of T cells expressing NK-cell markers (dated by TCRdb to 2020 to 2021). For the wider study: Three sorted T-cell subsets (CD3+CD56+NKG2C+, CD3+CD56+NKG2C- and CD3+CD56-NKG2C+) from fewer than 10 donors had their TCR beta-chain repertoires profiled. Among the eight sequenced donors, seven were HCMV-seropositive and one was HCMV-seronegative. The study sequenced eight donors, all healthy volunteers chosen at random: three men and five women. Sequencing of the libraries produced 2 x 150 bp reads on Illumina HiSeq 2000/2500, MiSeq or NextSeq. What the research found in general, with its limitations: Those dominant clonotypes were again the most abundant among CD3+CD56-NKG2C+ cells in four donors, at about 25-60.1%. For over five donors, the dominant CD3+CD56+NKG2C+ clonotypes were among the top 10 CD8+ clonotypes and accounted for about 1.0-7.5% of CD8+ T cells. It remained unclear whether the expanded NKG2C-expressing T cell clones were specific for HCMV antigens.

HCMV-specific IgG was detected in serum with a commercial ELISA kit to determine HCMV serostatus. Ficoll density gradient centrifugation was used to isolate peripheral blood mononuclear cells from blood. The sample taken for sequencing was blood T cells: a sorted CD56 or NKG2C T cell subset, CD4+ or CD8+ T cells, or bulk PBMC T cells (not recorded which). The receptor comes from a man aged 18 to 35 in good health. Donor details come from another sample of the same person, matched by shared clones.

CDR3 sequence: CASSRDRWGFNYGYTF. The chain links TRBV6-1 with TRBJ1-2; no DNA is available, so the TRBD1 call from TCRdb remains unchecked. The CDR3 runs 16 amino acids, cysteine and phenylalanine included. No DNA was logged. Per the germline V gene, MNHNS is the CDR1 and SASEGT is the CDR2.